This T cell receptor (beta chain) was identified during a study of cytomegalovirus exposure and HLA in healthy donors. Study as a whole: HLA-typed donors were the source of approximately 85 million unique TCRs held in an early data release.

Use of 60 Vbeta and 13 Jbeta primers characterized the PCR. TCRdb's copy holds only in-frame clones and misses some; the assay was immunoSEQ multiplex PCR. The sample totals about 99,000 clones. Comment on this clone: The antigen is unknown.

Findings of the study overall: TCR beta sequences numbering some 17,000 were associated with HLA alleles at 0.05 false discovery rate in a later analysis. In a later analysis, an Asian-associated ancestry cluster reportedly showed fewer N-insertions than the approximately 700-donor mean.

V was pared by 4 bases and J by 0 bases, with 12 bases of the junction left unmatched. Germline CDR1 and CDR2: SEHNR and FQNEAQ (reference sequence). The CDR3 covers 19 residues. The gene calls are TRBV7-9 and TRBJ2-6; 7 nucleotides line up with TRBD1. The sequencing input was PBMCs. This TCR derives from a man between 40 and 49 years old in good health and CMV-seronegative. The CDR3 DNA sequence: TGTGCCAGCAGCTCATACAGGGGCGGTGAACTCTCTGGGGCCAACGTCCTGACTTTC. Amino acid sequence: CASSSYRGGELSGANVLTF.